This passage covers 15 T cell receptor beta chains from one sample sequenced in a study of cytomegalovirus exposure and HLA in healthy donors. The PCR employed 60 Vbeta primers together with 13 Jbeta primers. The protocol was immunoSEQ multiplex PCR, while the TCRdb copy is restricted to in-frame clones and leaves out a portion. The sample carries around 150,000 clones, roughly 85% recorded once. Material for sequencing was PBMCs. Receptors originate from a male donor in good health and CMV-seronegative.

Details on this clone: One end of the junction is discordant with germline, which a read error may explain. V and J are TRBV6-1 and TRBJ1-6; 8 bases line up with TRBD1. The CDR3 covers 15 residues. Germline V gives CDR1 MNHNS, CDR2 SASEGT. CDR3 sequence (DNA): TGTGCCAGCAGAGAAGGACAGGGCTATAATTCACCCCTCCACTTT. Translating gives CASREGQGYNSPLHF.

The genes are TRBV10-3 and TRBJ2-1; 12 bases fit TRBD2. Trimming cost V 4 bases and J 2 bases; bases outside gene matches: 21. The V gene's germline CDR1 is ENHRY and CDR2 SYGVKD. There are 22 residues in the CDR3. DNA for the CDR3: TGTGCCATCAGTGGGCCCGACAGGTTTGGACTAGCGGGAATGAAGGCCTACAATGAGCAGTTCTTC. This encodes CAISGPDRFGLAGMKAYNEQFF.

The rearrangement links TRBV5-1 to TRBJ1-4; D call uncertain. Per the germline V gene, CDR1 is SGHRS and CDR2 is YFSETQ. Trimming took 0 bases from V and 0 from J, leaving 9 bases between them. This CDR3 is built from 16 residues. The CDR3 bases are TGCGCCAGCAGCTTGGGGGCCCAGTCAACTAATGAAAAACTGTTTTTT. Its protein is CASSLGAQSTNEKLFF.

This chain joins TRBV28 and TRBJ2-4, with D possibly being TRBD2 (5 bases). The CDR3 consists of 16 residues. V was pared by 4 bases and J by 3 bases, with 16 bases between. The germline V gene encodes CDR1 MDHEN and CDR2 SYDVKM. The DNA of the CDR3 is TGTGCCAGCAGTTCCCCGGTGAGGGTGGGCAAAAACATTCAGTACTTC. It encodes CASSSPVRVGKNIQYF.

Note on this clone: A junction end diverges from the germline sequence, so it may reflect a read error. The chain employs TRBV7-7 and TRBJ2-5; D is perhaps TRBD2 (7 bases). The CDR3 is 15 amino acids. Germline-derived CDR1 and CDR2 are SSHAT and FNYEAQ (reference sequence). CDR3 coding DNA: TGTGCTAGCAGCTTAGCGTACGGGGGGCGGGAGACCCAGTACTTC. Protein: CASSLAYGGRETQYF.

The J gene is TRBJ2-3, the V gene TRBV5-6, with a possible D match to TRBD1 (6 bases). This CDR3 has 14 amino acids. CDR1 is SGHDT, CDR2 YYEEEE, per germline. V shed 3 bases and J shed 7 bases, with 15 bases lying between them. The CDR3 is CASSSLVGAHTQYF. DNA for the CDR3: TGTGCCAGCAGCTCACTAGTGGGGGCACATACGCAGTATTTT.

The J gene is TRBJ1-2, the V gene TRBV19, with D tentatively TRBD1 (5 bases). The CDR3 consists of 17 residues. Germline lookup yields CDR1 LNHDA and CDR2 SQIVND (reference sequence). The germline V and J ends were trimmed by 1 base and 1 base, with 16 bases remaining between them. The CDR3 spells CASSIVGGASGNYGYTF. CDR3 nucleotides: TGTGCCAGTAGTATAGTTGGAGGGGCTTCGGGTAACTATGGCTACACCTTC.

The genes are TRBV7-8 and TRBJ2-5, with D perhaps TRBD1 (6 bases). Trimming removed 5 bases at V and 3 bases at J, with 10 bases between. The CDR3 length is 13 residues. Germline V CDR1 and CDR2: SGHVS, FQNEAQ. CDR3 sequence reads: CASSPDRKETQYF. CDR3 sequence (DNA): TGTGCCAGCAGCCCGGACAGAAAAGAGACCCAGTACTTC.

The chain recombines TRBV13 with TRBJ1-6; 7 bases match TRBD1. This CDR3 has 16 residues. Germline V gene sequence: CDR1 PRHDT, CDR2 FYEKMQ (reference sequence). V trimming: 4 bases; J trimming: 4 bases; junction bases outside the gene matches: 7. CDR3 sequence reads: CASSSRQGPYNSPLHF. The CDR3 region has the DNA TGTGCCAGCAGCTCACGACAGGGTCCTTATAATTCACCCCTCCACTTT.

Here the CDR3 reads CASSSGTTGDGYTF. The DNA of the CDR3 is TGTGCCAGCAGTTCTGGGACAACAGGGGATGGCTACACCTTC. The chain is built from TRBV6-4 and TRBJ1-2; 7 bases line up with TRBD1. The V segment lost 5 bases and the J segment 6 bases; nucleotides outside the gene matches: 9. This CDR3 has 14 amino acids. The germline V gene encodes CDR1 MRHNA and CDR2 SNTAGT.

The rearrangement links TRBV4-1 to TRBJ2-7; a possible D gene is TRBD2 (6 bases). V shed 8 bases and J shed 0 bases, with 14 bases lying between them. Germline loops: CDR1 MGHRA, CDR2 YSYEKL. This CDR3 contains 14 residues. CDR3 residues: CASARDGSSYEQYF. DNA for the CDR3: TGCGCCAGCGCGCGGGACGGTAGCTCCTACGAGCAGTACTTC.

As concerns this clone: The sample carries other DNA sequences with the same CDR3. This chain's CDR3 is CASSSGTGYEQYF. CDR3 nucleotide sequence: TGTGCCAGCAGTTCCGGGACAGGCTACGAGCAGTACTTC. This chain connects TRBV27 to TRBJ2-7, with 8 positions matching TRBD1. Germline V gene data show CDR1 as MNHEY and CDR2 as SMNVEV (reference sequence). After removal of 4 bases from V and 3 bases from J, the junction contained 2 bases not matched to a gene. CDR3 length equals 13 residues.

This clone appeared a few times. The chain couples TRBV7-9 to TRBJ1-3, with D hard to call. Germline CDR1 reads SEHNR; CDR2 reads FQNEAQ (reference sequence). Trimming took off 4 bases at V and 1 base at J, with 8 bases between the two ends. The CDR3 length is 14 residues. CDR3 amino acids: CASSWEISGNTIYF. The DNA for the CDR3 is TGTGCCAGCAGCTGGGAGATTTCTGGAAACACCATATATTTT. Together with reference TRBV7-9 and TRBJ1-3, the CDR3 gives the full variable domain: DTGVSQNPRHKITKRGQNVTFRCDPISEHNRLYWYRQTLGQGPEFLTYFQNEAQLEKSRLLSDRFSAERPKGSFSTLEIQRTEQGDSAMYLCASSWEISGNTIYFGEGSWLTVV.

The chain is built from TRBV7-6 and TRBJ2-5, with D perhaps matching TRBD1 (6 bases). CDR3 size: 17 residues. Germline loops: CDR1 SGHVS, CDR2 FNYEAQ. The V end lost 2 bases, the J end lost 5 bases, and 21 bases lay between the germline ends. In nucleotides, the CDR3 is TGTGCCAGCAGCTTACGGCCGGCAGGGGTGGGAGTTGAGACCCAGTACTTC. This codes for CASSLRPAGVGVETQYF.

On this clone itself: One end of the junction fails to match germline, which may point to a read error. This chain joins TRBV5-4 and TRBJ1-3, with 11 nucleotides matching TRBD1. The CDR3 extends over 14 amino acids. The germline V gene encodes CDR1 SGHNT and CDR2 YYREEE (reference sequence). The CDR3 sequence: CASSPGQGDNTTYF. Written as DNA, the CDR3 is TGTGCCAGCAGCCCGGGACAGGGGGACAACACCACATATTTT. The full variable domain, its missing parts supplied by reference TRBV5-4 and TRBJ1-3, is ETGVTQSPTHLIKTRGQQVTLRCSSQSGHNTVSWYQQALGQGPQFIFQYYREEENGRGNFPPRFSGLQFPNYSSELNVNALELDDSALYLCASSPGQGDNTTYFGEGSWLTVV.